This is a list of T cell receptor beta chains from one sample in a study of graft-versus-host responses after intestinal transplantation. Data came from immunoSEQ multiplex PCR; TCRdb stores just in-frame clones and leaves some out. Of 11,000 to 15,000 clones in the sample, around three quarters were seen once. The sequencing here drew on ileum tissue, taken 27 days after intestinal transplant. These receptors all come from a human patient who received an intestinal transplant, so some T cells may come from the graft donor. Each CDR3 is given with its conserved first and last residue. The D gene is left open where the match is weak. Not all rows give a size; the values are once, few, many and, for expanded clones, a class.

D,J,V,size,DNA,CDR3
NA,TRBJ2-5,TRBV7-9,NA,TGTGCCAGCAGCGTATACCTCGGGAGCGGACAAGAGACCCAGTACTTC,CASSVYLGSGQETQYF
NA,TRBJ2-1,TRBV5-1,once,TGCGCCAGCAGCTTGGAAACGGGGACCTACAATGAGCAGTTCTTC,CASSLETGTYNEQFF
NA,TRBJ1-2,TRBV5-6,NA,TGTGCCAGCAGCTTGGATCCGGGGGGAGGCTACACCTTC,CASSLDPGGGYTF
NA,TRBJ1-4,TRBV30,NA,TGTGCCTGGAGTCACCTCGGGACACGGTATGAAAAACTGTTTTTT,CAWSHLGTRYEKLFF
TRBD2,TRBJ2-5,TRBV28,NA,TGTGCCAGCATAAGGACTAGCGGGGCAGAGACCCAGTACTTC,CASIRTSGAETQYF
TRBD2,TRBJ2-2,TRBV5-1,NA,TGCGCCAGCAGCGCCCTGACTAGCAGGGCCACCGGGGAGCTGTTTTTT,CASSALTSRATGELFF
NA,TRBJ2-5,TRBV11-2,NA,TGTGCCAGCCGCGGTGGGGGGAAAGAGACCCAGTACTTC,CASRGGGKETQYF
NA,TRBJ2-1,TRBV27,NA,TGTGCCAGCAGCCTCGTATTAGCCGCGACCTCCTACAATGAGCAGTTCTTC,CASSLVLAATSYNEQFF
NA,TRBJ1-5,TRBV18,NA,TGTGCCAGCTCAGATTCCGGGAATCAGCCCCAGCATTTT,CASSDSGNQPQHF
TRBD1,TRBJ1-1,TRBV4-2,NA,TGTGCCAGCAGCCCTGGGACAGGGGTCCCTGAAGCTTTCTTT,CASSPGTGVPEAFF
TRBD1,TRBJ1-2,TRBV7-9,NA,TGTGCCAGCAGCTCTATGGAGGTGTGGGGACAGGGGTATGGCTACACCTTC,CASSSMEVWGQGYGYTF
NA,TRBJ1-2,TRBV9,NA,TGTGCCAGCAGCGTATGGGGGACAACCTATGGCTACACCTTC,CASSVWGTTYGYTF
TRBD1,TRBJ1-2,TRBV5-1,NA,TGCGCCAGCAGCTTGACAGGGGGCGATGGCTACACCTTC,CASSLTGGDGYTF
NA,TRBJ2-5,TRBV18,NA,TGTGCCAGCTCACCACCGTCAGGAGAGACCCAGTACTTC,CASSPPSGETQYF
TRBD1,TRBJ1-6,TRBV19,NA,TGTGCCAGTAGTGCCCCGGGACAGGGGACTAATTCACCCCTCCACTTT,CASSAPGQGTNSPLHF
TRBD1,TRBJ1-2,TRBV6-5,few,TGTGCCAGCAGTTACCCAGGGGGCAATGGCTACACCTTC,CASSYPGGNGYTF
TRBD1,TRBJ1-2,TRBV2,NA,TGTGCCAGCGTGAAACAGGGGTATTATGGCTACACCTTC,CASVKQGYYGYTF
TRBD1,TRBJ2-2,TRBV7-7,NA,TGTGCTAGCAGCGTCGGGACAGCGAACACCGGGGAGCTGTTTTTT,CASSVGTANTGELFF
TRBD2,TRBJ2-3,TRBV10-3,NA,TGTGCCAAAACCGGGACTAGGATGATCGAGACGCAGTATTTT,CAKTGTRMIETQYF
NA,TRBJ1-1,TRBV6-6,medium-sized,TGTGCCAGCAGTTCGACAGGGAACACTGAAGCTTTCTTT,CASSSTGNTEAFF
TRBD1,TRBJ2-2,TRBV18,few,TGTGCCAGCTCACCTAGGGACAGGAACACCGGGGAGCTGTTTTTT,CASSPRDRNTGELFF
NA,TRBJ1-5,TRBV4-3,NA,TGCGCCAGCAGCCAAGAAAGGCAAACAGGGAATCAGCCCCAGCATTTT,CASSQERQTGNQPQHF
NA,TRBJ1-1,TRBV27,NA,TGTGCCAGCAGTTTAGGGAGCCTGAACACTGAAGCTTTCTTT,CASSLGSLNTEAFF
NA,TRBJ2-7,TRBV7-8,NA,TGTGCCAGCAGCTTAGATGGACAGAGGAAGATTTACGAGCAGTACTTC,CASSLDGQRKIYEQYF
NA,TRBJ1-2,TRBV19,NA,TGTGCCAGTAGCCGGGATGCGAACTATGGCTACACCTTC,CASSRDANYGYTF
NA,TRBJ2-4,TRBV19,NA,TGTGCCAGTACCCCGCTCGGCAAAAACATTCAGTACTTC,CASTPLGKNIQYF
TRBD1,TRBJ1-1,TRBV6-5,NA,TGTGCCAGCAGTTACGGCCCCGACAGGGGGAACACTGAAGCTTTCTTT,CASSYGPDRGNTEAFF
TRBD1,TRBJ1-5,TRBV7-2,NA,TGTGCCAGCAGCGTCAGGGGGGATCAGCCCCAGCATTTT,CASSVRGDQPQHF
TRBD2,TRBJ2-1,TRBV5-4,NA,TGTGCCAGCAGCTTGGCTGCGGGGCGGGGGTGGGATGAGCAGTTCTTC,CASSLAAGRGWDEQFF
TRBD1,TRBJ2-5,TRBV28,NA,TGTGCCAGCAGTTTAGACAGGGGGGAGACCCAGTACTTC,CASSLDRGETQYF
TRBD2,TRBJ2-3,TRBV5-4,NA,TGTGCCAGCAGCCCAAGGACTAGCGGGGGGCTCGGGGCAGATACGCAGTATTTT,CASSPRTSGGLGADTQYF
NA,TRBJ1-6,TRBV10-3,NA,TGTGCCATCAGCCCTGAGGCTGGTGGAAGTTCACCCCTCCACTTT,CAISPEAGGSSPLHF
TRBD1,TRBJ1-6,TRBV9,NA,TGTGCCAGCAGCGTAGAAGGGGGCGTTGAGTCACCCCTCCACTTT,CASSVEGGVESPLHF